The 5 T cell receptor beta chains below were found in one sample sequenced in a study of cytomegalovirus exposure and HLA in healthy donors. Vbeta (60) and Jbeta (13) primers were used in the PCR. Repertoires were generated with immunoSEQ multiplex PCR, while TCRdb's copy carries only in-frame clones and drops some. This sample has approximately 60,000 clones, with nearly 85% found just once. The sequenced sample was PBMCs. These receptors originate from a man aged 25 to 45 in good health and CMV-seronegative.

J is TRBJ2-1 and V is TRBV5-1; perhaps TRBD1 as D (5 bases). This CDR3 is built from 16 residues. With 5 bases removed from V and 0 bases from J, the gap between germline ends came to 15 bases. Germline V gives CDR1 SGHRS, CDR2 YFSETQ. The chain's CDR3 is CASSSQALSSYNEQFF. CDR3 bases: TGCGCCAGCAGTTCACAGGCGCTAAGCTCCTACAATGAGCAGTTCTTC.

The chain links TRBV7-2 to TRBJ2-1, with 9 bases lining up with TRBD2. This CDR3 contains 15 residues. CDR1 and CDR2 (germline): SGHTA, FQGNSA. The J segment lost 7 bases and the V segment lost 7 bases, leaving 11 bases of the junction unmatched. CDR3 sequence reads: CASTLAGGPGNEQFF. DNA of the CDR3: TGTGCCAGCACCCTGGCGGGAGGGCCAGGAAATGAGCAGTTCTTC. Full variable domain (rest looked up from reference TRBV7-2 and TRBJ2-1): GAGVSQSPSNKVTEKGKDVELRCDPISGHTALYWYRQSLGQGLEFLIYFQGNSAPDKSGLPSDRFSAERTGGSVSTLTIQRTQQEDSAVYLCASTLAGGPGNEQFFGPGTRLTVL.

The chain uses TRBV5-6 and TRBJ1-3, with D hard to call. CDR1 and CDR2 (germline): SGHDT, YYEEEE. V was trimmed by 2 bases and J by 1 base, leaving 4 bases between them. CDR3 length: 13 residues. Here the CDR3 reads CASSFLSGNTIYF. The DNA of the CDR3 is TGTGCCAGCAGCTTCTTGTCTGGAAACACCATATATTTT.

The chain carries TRBV19 and TRBJ2-1; 7 bases agree with TRBD1. This CDR3 is built from 13 residues. The germline gives CDR1 LNHDA, CDR2 SQIVND (reference sequence). Trimming at V came to 4 bases and at J to 7 bases, leaving 4 bases not matched to a gene. CDR3 protein: CASSTLQGNEQFF. The CDR3 nucleotides read TGTGCCAGTAGTACGTTACAGGGGAATGAGCAGTTCTTC.

The J gene is TRBJ2-5, the V gene TRBV6-6; 8 positions agree with TRBD1. Per germline, CDR1 MNHNY and CDR2 SVGAGI (reference sequence). Germline trimming cut 6 bases from V and 4 bases from J; bases unmatched to any gene: 13. The CDR3 contains 16 residues. The CDR3 region has the DNA TGTGCCAGCAGCAACAGGGGGTCGGGCAGGGGAGAGACCCAGTACTTC. This gives the protein CASSNRGSGRGETQYF.